The 9 T cell receptor beta chains below come from one sample, sequenced in a study of technical replicates of blood from a handful of donors. The protocol was immunoSEQ multiplex PCR, while the TCRdb copy is restricted to in-frame clones and leaves out a portion. The sample yields about 66,000 clones, 85% to 90% seen once. The sequencing input was PBMCs. Receptor source: a human donor in good health. Some clones in this sample may be carry-over from other donors' samples.

The chain combines TRBV29-1 with TRBJ2-3, with 10 bases matching TRBD2. Germline-derived CDR1 and CDR2 are SQVTM and ANQGSEA. This CDR3 contains 17 residues. The J segment lost 3 bases and the V segment lost 0 bases, leaving 9 bases of the junction unmatched. CDR3 residues: CSVEENPGLARTDTQYF. In nucleotides, the CDR3 is TGCAGCGTTGAAGAGAATCCGGGACTAGCGAGGACAGATACGCAGTATTTT.

V and J are TRBV7-9 and TRBJ2-1, with TRBD2 matching over 11 bases. This CDR3 comprises 12 residues. V lost 7 bases, J lost 12 bases, and 5 bases stayed unmatched. Per the germline V gene, CDR1 is SEHNR and CDR2 is FQNEAQ (reference sequence). CDR3 nucleotide sequence: TGTGCCAGCACCTTGACTAGCGGGACGCAGTTCTTC. This translates into CASTLTSGTQFF. Full variable domain (missing parts from reference TRBV7-9 and TRBJ2-1): DTGVSQNPRHKITKRGQNVTFRCDPISEHNRLYWYRQTLGQGPEFLTYFQNEAQLEKSRLLSDRFSAERPKGSFSTLEIQRTEQGDSAMYLCASTLTSGTQFFGPGTRLTVL.

This clone was detected only once. This rearrangement joins TRBV4-3 to TRBJ2-2; 7 positions match TRBD1. This CDR3 contains 15 residues. In germline, CDR1 is LGHNA, CDR2 YSLEER. The V and J ends lost 5 bases and 5 bases, in that order; junction bases with no gene match: 8. The CDR3 DNA is TGCGCCAGCAGCGCCCGACAGGGTTGGACCGGGGAGCTGTTTTTT. Translated, it gives CASSARQGWTGELFF.

Of note for this clone: A much larger clone differs by one base, so this may be a read error. This chain joins TRBV6-1 and TRBJ1-6; 7 nucleotides match TRBD1. Germline-derived CDR1 and CDR2 are MNHNS and SASEGT. The CDR3 consists of 15 residues. Trimming cost V 6 bases and J 5 bases; bases outside gene matches: 7. The DNA for the CDR3 is TGTGCCAGCAGCGCCGGGACAGAGGATAATTCACCCCTCCACTTT. Translated: CASSAGTEDNSPLHF.

This chain links TRBV15 with TRBJ2-7; TRBD1 might be the D (6 bases). This CDR3 is built from 14 residues. Germline V lookup: CDR1 LNHNV, CDR2 YYDKDF (reference sequence). V was shortened by 6 bases and J by 7 bases, with 19 bases between the two germline ends. CDR3 nucleotides: TGTGCCACCAGATTTGACAGGACCTCTTGGGAGCAGTACTTC. This translates into CATRFDRTSWEQYF.

This chain links TRBV19 with TRBJ2-2; the D gene is possibly TRBD1 (5 bases). Germline loops: CDR1 LNHDA, CDR2 SQIVND (reference sequence). The CDR3 has 13 amino acids. The V end lost 5 bases, the J end lost 5 bases, and 9 bases lay between the germline ends. This chain's CDR3 is CASSPTGTGELFF. The CDR3 nucleotides are TGTGCCAGTAGTCCAACAGGAACCGGGGAGCTGTTTTTT.

The V and J genes are TRBV15 and TRBJ1-1; the match to TRBD1 covers 8 bases. The CDR3 sequence is 16 residues long. Germline V gene sequence: CDR1 LNHNV, CDR2 YYDKDF (reference sequence). The junction had 14 bases not matched to a gene; V was cut back by 6 bases and J by 5 bases. The CDR3 spells CATRGGQGAEGTEAFF. For the CDR3, the DNA is TGTGCCACCAGAGGGGGGCAGGGGGCCGAAGGGACTGAAGCTTTCTTT.

The chain uses TRBV5-4 and TRBJ2-5; D gene unclear. The CDR3 length is 12 residues. Germline CDR1 SGHNT, CDR2 YYREEE (reference sequence). V lost 2 bases to trimming and J lost 5 bases, with 7 bases between them. The CDR3 sequence is CASSFAFETQYF. The CDR3 coding sequence is TGTGCCAGCAGCTTTGCGTTCGAGACCCAGTACTTC.

The V call is TRBV19, the J call TRBJ1-6, with 9 nucleotides matching TRBD1. CDR1 and CDR2 from the germline V gene are LNHDA and SQIVND (reference sequence). This CDR3 has 15 amino acids. Germline trimming cut 6 bases from V and 7 bases from J; bases unmatched to any gene: 7. CDR3 coding DNA: TGTGCCAGTAGGGGACAGGGATACGGGAATTCACCCCTCCACTTT. This gives the protein CASRGQGYGNSPLHF.